This T cell receptor beta chain was sequenced in a study of OX40 agonist ivuxolimab in advanced cancers. Overall study context: Given to patients was ivuxolimab, an agonistic anti-OX40 (CD134) antibody. Dose-escalation patients were diagnosed with hepatocellular carcinoma, melanoma, renal cell cancer or head and neck cancer. Intravenous ivuxolimab at 0.01 to 10 mg/kg was given to patients every 2 weeks.

This clone was seen more than once but under ten times. Patients were excluded for autoimmune disease history or systemic immunosuppression. Using immunoSEQ multiplex PCR, the repertoire was profiled, and TCRdb retains in-frame clones only, with some absent. The table has about 50,000 clones, more than 75% seen once. The V gene's germline CDR1 is MNHNS and CDR2 SASEGT. There are 14 residues in the CDR3. With V trimmed by 6 bases and J by 4 bases, 6 bases remained unmatched. The sequence was obtained from an adult with an advanced solid tumor such as melanoma, head and neck, liver or kidney cancer. The material was CD4+ or CD8+ T cells sorted from blood, obtained in a trial of the OX40 agonist ivuxolimab. The chain couples TRBV6-1 to TRBJ1-5; 7 bases match TRBD1. For the CDR3, the DNA is TGTGCCAGCAGCGCAGGGACAGCAAATCAGCCCCAGCATTTT. It specifies CASSAGTANQPQHF.